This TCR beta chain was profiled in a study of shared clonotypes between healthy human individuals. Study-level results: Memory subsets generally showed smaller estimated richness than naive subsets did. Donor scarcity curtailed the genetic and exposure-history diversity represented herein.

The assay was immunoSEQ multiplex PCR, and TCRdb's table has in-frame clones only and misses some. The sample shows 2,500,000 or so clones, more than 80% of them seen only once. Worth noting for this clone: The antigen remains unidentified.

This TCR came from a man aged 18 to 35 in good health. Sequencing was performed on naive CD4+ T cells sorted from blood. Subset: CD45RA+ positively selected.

In DNA, the CDR3 is TGTGCCACCAGCAGAGATCGACAGGGAAATAAGCAGTATTTT. Residues: CATSRDRQGNKQYF. The genes are TRBV15 and TRBJ2-3, with TRBD1 matching over 7 bases. The CDR3 has 14 residues. Trimming removed 0 bases from V and 11 bases from J; junction bases left unmatched: 8. CDR1 LNHNV and CDR2 YYDKDF come from the germline V gene (reference sequence). The full variable domain, completed using reference TRBV15 and TRBJ2-3, is DAMVIQNPRYQVTQFGKPVTLSCSQTLNHNVMYWYQQKSSQAPKLLFHYYDKDFNNEADTPDNFQSRRPNTSFCFLDIRSPGLGDTAMYLCATSRDRQGNKQYFGPGTRLTVL.